This T cell receptor beta chain stems from a study of cytomegalovirus exposure and HLA in healthy donors. Whole-study findings and limits: In a later analysis, a genetic analysis reported fewer productive-TCR N-insertions in an Asian-associated ancestry cluster than the cohort average.

PCR used 60 Vbeta primers and 13 Jbeta primers. Here immunoSEQ multiplex PCR was the method, and the copy in TCRdb shows in-frame clones only, minus some. The sample records 180,000 or so clones, 70% to 90% being singletons. As to this clone: Its antigen is not identified.

The CDR3 length is 13 residues. The germline V gene encodes CDR1 SEHNR and CDR2 FQNEAQ (reference sequence). Trimming removed 1 base at V and 11 bases at J, with 14 bases between. The chain links TRBV7-9 to TRBJ2-5; D may be TRBD2 (6 bases). The sequence was collected from a man aged 18 to 30 in good health and CMV-seropositive. Material: PBMCs. The CDR3 coding sequence is TGTGCCAGCAGCTTAGGGGGGTTACGGGAGCAGTACTTC. It is translated as CASSLGGLREQYF.